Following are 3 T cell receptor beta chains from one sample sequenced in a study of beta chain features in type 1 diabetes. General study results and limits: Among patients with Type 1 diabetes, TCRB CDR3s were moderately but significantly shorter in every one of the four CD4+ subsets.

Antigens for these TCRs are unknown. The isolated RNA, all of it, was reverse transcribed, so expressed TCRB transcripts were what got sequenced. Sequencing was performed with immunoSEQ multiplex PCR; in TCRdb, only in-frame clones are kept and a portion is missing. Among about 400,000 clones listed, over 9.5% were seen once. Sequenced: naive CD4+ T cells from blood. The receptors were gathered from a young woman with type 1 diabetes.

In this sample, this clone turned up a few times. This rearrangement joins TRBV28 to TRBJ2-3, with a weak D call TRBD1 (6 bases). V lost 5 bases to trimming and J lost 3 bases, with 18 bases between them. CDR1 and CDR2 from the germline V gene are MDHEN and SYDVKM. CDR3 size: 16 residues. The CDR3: CASSQSPQGTTDTQYF. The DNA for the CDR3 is TGTGCCAGCAGTCAATCCCCACAGGGAACAACAGATACGCAGTATTTT.

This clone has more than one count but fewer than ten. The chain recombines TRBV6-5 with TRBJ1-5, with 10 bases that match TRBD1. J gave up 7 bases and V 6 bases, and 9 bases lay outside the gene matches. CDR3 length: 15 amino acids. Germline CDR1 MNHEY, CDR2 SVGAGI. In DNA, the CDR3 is TGTGCCAGCAGCTCCGACAGGGGGCGGGGGCAGCCCCAGCATTTT. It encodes CASSSDRGRGQPQHF.

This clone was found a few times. The DNA of the CDR3 is TGTGCCAGCAGTTGGACAGGGGGCCCTGGCTACACCTTC. Translation gives CASSWTGGPGYTF. J is TRBJ1-2 and V is TRBV5-4; the match to TRBD1 covers 11 bases. This CDR3 region has 13 residues. V lost 5 bases to trimming and J lost 7 bases; unmatched junction nucleotides: 4. Germline CDR1 is SGHNT and CDR2 is YYREEE (reference sequence).